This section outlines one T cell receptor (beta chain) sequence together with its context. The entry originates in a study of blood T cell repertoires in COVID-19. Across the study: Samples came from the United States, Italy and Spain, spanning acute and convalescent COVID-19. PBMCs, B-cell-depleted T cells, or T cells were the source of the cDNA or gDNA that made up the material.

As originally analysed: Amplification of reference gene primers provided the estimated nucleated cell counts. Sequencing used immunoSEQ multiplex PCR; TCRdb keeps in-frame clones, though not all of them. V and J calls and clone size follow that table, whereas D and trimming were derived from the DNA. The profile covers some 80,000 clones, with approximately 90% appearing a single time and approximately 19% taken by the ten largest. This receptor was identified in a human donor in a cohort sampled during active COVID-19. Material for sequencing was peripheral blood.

The CDR3, as DNA: TGTGCCAGCAGCTTAGGACAGGGGGTCCTCACCGGGGAGCTGTTTTTT. Amino acids: CASSLGQGVLTGELFF. The chain combines TRBV7-6 with TRBJ2-2; TRBD1 agrees at 9 bases. The CDR3 spans 16 residues. The germline CDR1 and CDR2 sequences are SGHVS and FNYEAQ. Trimming cost V 1 base and J 4 bases; bases outside gene matches: 4.